Below are 4 T cell receptor beta chains sequenced from a single sample in a study of T-cell reconstitution after alpha-beta-depleted transplantation in children. Unique molecular identifiers were incorporated when the TCRbeta library was constructed. Each CDR3 protein gets one entry after TCRdb re-called the PCR reads with MiXCR. The table lists 350,000 to 400,000 distinct CDR3 sequences, about an eighth of them singletons. This specimen was PBMCs, taken from the stem cell graft. All receptors come from a human donor who donated a stem cell graft to a child with Fanconi anemia.

This clonotype showed up just once. CDR3 bases: TGTGCCAGCAGCTTGGGACAGAACTCTGGGGCCAACGTCCTGACTTTC. Protein product: CASSLGQNSGANVLTF. This rearrangement joins TRBV7-3 to TRBJ2-6; 7 bases fit TRBD1. With V trimmed by 3 bases and J by 0 bases, 2 bases remained unmatched. CDR1 SGHTA and CDR2 FQGTGA come from the germline V gene. This CDR3 region has 16 residues. Complete variable domain (other parts from reference TRBV7-3 and TRBJ2-6): GAGVSQTPSNKVTEKGKYVELRCDPISGHTALYWYRQSLGQGPEFLIYFQGTGAADDSGLPNDRFFAVRPEGSVSTLKIQRTERGDSAVYLCASSLGQNSGANVLTFGAGSRLTVL.

This clonotype was detected ten times or more. This chain uses TRBV20-1 with TRBJ2-1; TRBD2 aligns across 11 bases. Trimming took 0 bases from V and 5 from J; bases not matched to a gene: 9. Germline CDR1 reads DFQATT; CDR2 reads SNEGSKA (reference sequence). The CDR3 totals 17 residues. The CDR3 region has the DNA TGCAGTGCTAGAGATGCCACTAGCGGGGGACCAGACAATGAGCAGTTCTTC. Encoded protein: CSARDATSGGPDNEQFF.

The chain recombines TRBV28 with TRBJ2-7, with TRBD1 as a possible D gene (7 bases). The V end lost 5 bases, the J end lost 6 bases, and 11 bases lay between the germline ends. Germline V gene data show CDR1 as MDHEN and CDR2 as SYDVKM. CDR3 length: 12 amino acids. The CDR3 DNA sequence: TGTGCCAGCAGTACCCAGGGGGGCGAGCAGTACTTC. Amino acid sequence: CASSTQGGEQYF.

This clonotype came up a few times. The chain has TRBV11-2 and TRBJ1-1; D gene ambiguous. Germline CDR1 is SGHAT and CDR2 is FQNNGV. The V end lost 2 bases, the J end lost 8 bases, and 12 bases lay between the germline ends. There are 13 residues in the CDR3. CDR3 bases: TGTGCCAGCAGCTTAACCTCAACAAGGGAAGCTTTCTTT. Translation gives CASSLTSTREAFF.